Below are 12 T cell receptor beta chains sequenced from a single sample in a study of Ad26.COV2.S vaccination and SARS-CoV-2 variants. Treatment meaning: roughly 18 received Ad26.COV2.S at low or high dose, single or two shots; roughly five received placebo; per-sample allocation not given. Specimens were obtained on day 63 following the first vaccine or placebo injection. Profiled with immunoSEQ multiplex PCR; TCRdb holds only in-frame clones, not every one. The data hold some 350,000 clones, with approximately 81% observed a single time. The sample consisted of peripheral blood, taken in a trial of Ad26.COV2.S vaccine versus placebo. These receptors came from a person aged 18 to 65 who received the Ad26.COV2.S COVID-19 vaccine or a placebo.

This sequence joins TRBV5-1 and TRBJ2-3; TRBD1 matches at 9 bases. Germline trimming cut 9 bases from V and 4 bases from J; bases unmatched to any gene: 6. There are 13 residues in the CDR3. CDR1 and CDR2 (germline): SGHRS, YFSETQ. CDR3 nucleotides: TGCGCCACCAAACAGGGGGCCGCAGATACGCAGTATTTT. Its translation: CATKQGAADTQYF.

V gene TRBV19 combines with J gene TRBJ2-2; D may be TRBD2 (5 bases). V was trimmed by 2 bases and J by 3 bases, leaving 25 bases between them. Germline loops: CDR1 LNHDA, CDR2 SQIVND (reference sequence). The CDR3 has 20 amino acids. The CDR3 bases are TGTGCCAGTAGTATATATGGCGATTCGAGGGTGTTTGGGGACACCGGGGAGCTGTTTTTT. Translated, it gives CASSIYGDSRVFGDTGELFF. Full variable domain (outside the CDR3, taken from reference TRBV19 and TRBJ2-2): DGGITQSPKYLFRKEGQNVTLSCEQNLNHDAMYWYRQDPGQGLRLIYYSQIVNDFQKGDIAEGYSVSREKKESFPLTVTSAQKNPTAFYLCASSIYGDSRVFGDTGELFFGEGSRLTVL.

This CDR3 is CATSDSKDRGQETQYF. In nucleotides, the CDR3 is TGTGCCACCAGTGACTCCAAGGACAGGGGGCAAGAGACCCAGTACTTC. The chain uses TRBV24-1 and TRBJ2-5; TRBD1 matches 10 bases. The length of the CDR3 is 16 residues. Germline V gene lookup returns CDR1 KGHDR and CDR2 SFDVKD. The J segment lost 2 bases and the V segment lost 4 bases, leaving 6 bases of the junction unmatched.

The CDR3 sequence is CASSEAYDYARTF. CDR3 in DNA: TGTGCCAGCAGTGAAGCGTATGACTATGCGAGGACCTTC. The chain has TRBV6-1 and TRBJ1-2; D gene ambiguous. CDR3 length: 13 residues. Germline CDR1 and CDR2: MNHNS and SASEGT. Deletions cut 0 bases from V and 14 bases from J, with 16 bases between.

The chain carries TRBV9 and TRBJ2-2; D might be TRBD2 (7 bases). This CDR3 spans 13 amino acids. V was shortened by 6 bases and J by 4 bases, with 10 bases between the two germline ends. CDR1 and CDR2 from the germline V gene are SGDLS and YYNGEE. The CDR3 DNA sequence: TGTGCCAGCAACCGGGGGGCCACCGGGGAGCTGTTTTTT. It yields the protein CASNRGATGELFF. The full variable domain, in which reference TRBV9 and TRBJ2-2 provide the parts outside the CDR3, is DSGVTQTPKHLITATGQRVTLRCSPRSGDLSVYWYQQSLDQGLQFLIQYYNGEERAKGNILERFSAQQFPDLHSELNLSSLELGDSALYFCASNRGATGELFFGEGSRLTVL.

Remarks on this clone: The sample holds other DNA sequences that translate to the same CDR3. V usage is TRBV12-3 or TRBV12-4 and J usage is TRBJ2-7; D might be TRBD1 (5 bases). The CDR3 is 11 residues long. V lost 4 bases to trimming and J lost 4 bases, with 5 bases between them. The chain's CDR3 is CASSYRYEQYF. DNA of the CDR3: TGTGCCAGCAGTTACAGGTACGAGCAGTACTTC.

The chain has TRBV6-5 and TRBJ2-7, with D tentatively TRBD2 (6 bases). The V and J ends lost 8 bases and 2 bases respectively, with 16 bases between them. This CDR3 region has 14 residues. Germline V gene sequence: CDR1 MNHEY, CDR2 SVGAGI. The CDR3 DNA is TGTGCCAGCCCGCTAGCGTTTCCCCCCTACGAGCAGTACTTC. It yields the protein CASPLAFPPYEQYF.

The V gene is TRBV3-1 (or the pseudogene TRBV3-2), the J gene TRBJ2-5; D is uncertain. The V end lost 1 base, the J end lost 14 bases, and 20 bases lay between the germline ends. This CDR3 spans 14 amino acids. In germline, CDR1 is LGHDT, CDR2 YNNKEL (reference sequence). CDR3 nucleotides: TGTGCCAGCAGCCAAGCGTTCGAGAAGCGCGCGCACTACTTC. Translated: CASSQAFEKRAHYF.

This clone showed up many times. The CDR3: CASSRRQPTDTQYF. For the CDR3, the DNA is TGCGCCAGCAGTAGGCGACAGCCCACAGATACGCAGTATTTT. The rearrangement joins TRBV10-2 to TRBJ2-3; the D gene is possibly TRBD1 (5 bases). Germline CDR1 is WSHSY and CDR2 is SAAADI. The CDR3 is made up of 14 amino acids. Trimming pared 5 bases from V and 2 bases from J, leaving 11 bases between.

V gene TRBV19 combines with J gene TRBJ2-2; 7 bases are shared with TRBD1. Germline values: CDR1 LNHDA, CDR2 SQIVND (reference sequence). The V gene end was trimmed by 10 bases and the J gene end by 4 bases; junction bases not matched to a gene: 12. The CDR3 has 15 amino acids. In nucleotides, the CDR3 is TGTGCCACAACTTCCCGGGACAGAATCACCGGGGAGCTGTTTTTT. Encoded protein: CATTSRDRITGELFF.

The chain couples TRBV19 to TRBJ2-2; TRBD1 agrees at 12 bases. The V gene's germline CDR1 is LNHDA and CDR2 SQIVND (reference sequence). After removal of 3 bases from V and 6 bases from J, the junction contained 5 bases not matched to a gene. There are 16 residues in the CDR3. CDR3 amino acids: CASSIWGQGASGELFF. CDR3 nucleotides: TGTGCCAGTAGTATTTGGGGACAGGGGGCGTCCGGGGAGCTGTTTTTT.

The DNA for the CDR3 is TGTGCCAGCAGCAAAGAGGGGGTCCACAGGCTGGGAATAAGCTCCTACGAGCAGTACTTC. Translated, it gives CASSKEGVHRLGISSYEQYF. The chain uses TRBV21-1 and TRBJ2-7; the D call of TRBD1 is as the table states it, not checked on the DNA. TRBV21-1 counts as a pseudogene. The CDR3 has 20 amino acids.